The next 15 T cell receptor beta chains were all read from a single sample in a study of blood T cell repertoires in COVID-19. Using immunoSEQ multiplex PCR, the repertoire was profiled, and TCRdb retains in-frame clones only, with some absent. Among 200,000 to 250,000 clones listed, less than 90% were seen once. The sequenced sample consisted of peripheral blood. These receptor sequences come from a woman between 55 and 75 years old who had recovered from COVID-19.

This clone was observed a few times. This sequence joins TRBV15 and TRBJ1-2; TRBD1 matches at 10 bases. Germline values: CDR1 LNHNV, CDR2 YYDKDF (reference sequence). Losses at the gene ends were 0 bases for V and 3 bases for J; bases not matched to a gene: 4. The CDR3 runs 16 residues. The CDR3 region has the DNA TGTGCCACCAGCAGAGATGGACAGGGGGGTGACTATGGCTACACCTTC. As protein: CATSRDGQGGDYGYTF.

The chain couples TRBV2 to TRBJ1-1; possible D gene TRBD1, 5 bases. The CDR3 spans 15 residues. The V end lost 6 bases, the J end lost 2 bases, and 16 bases lay between the germline ends. Germline values: CDR1 SNHLY, CDR2 FYNNEI. DNA for the CDR3: TGTGCCAGCAGAGCGGGACCTCTAACTAACACTGAAGCTTTCTTT. Residues: CASRAGPLTNTEAFF.

The V gene is TRBV5-1, the J gene TRBJ1-2; D might be TRBD1 (5 bases). Germline loops: CDR1 SGHRS, CDR2 YFSETQ. This CDR3 is built from 15 residues. V was pared by 4 bases and J by 8 bases, with 21 bases between. CDR3 DNA sequence: TGCGCCAGCAGCCCACCACGGGGGGGAGTTTGGGGCTACACCTTC. Amino acid sequence: CASSPPRGGVWGYTF.

The CDR3, as DNA: TGTGCCAGCAGTCCGCACTCCGGAACTAATGAAAAACTGTTTTTT. Its translation: CASSPHSGTNEKLFF. V and J are TRBV6-6 and TRBJ1-4; D gene unclear. The CDR3 has 15 residues. Trimming cost V 5 bases and J 1 base, with 11 bases left between them. Germline CDR1 reads MNHNY; CDR2 reads SVGAGI (reference sequence).

V gene TRBV7-2 combines with J gene TRBJ2-5; unclear D gene. The CDR3 contains 15 residues. The V end was cut by 3 bases, the J end by 2 bases, with 13 bases between. Germline V gene lookup returns CDR1 SGHTA and CDR2 FQGNSA. Written as DNA, the CDR3 is TGTGCCAGCAGCTTTATGGCAGGCTTGCAAGAGACCCAGTACTTC. Its protein is CASSFMAGLQETQYF.

This rearrangement joins TRBV7-9 to TRBJ2-1; perhaps TRBD1 as D (6 bases). In germline, CDR1 is SEHNR, CDR2 FQNEAQ (reference sequence). Trimming removed 5 bases at V and 3 bases at J, with 14 bases between. CDR3 length: 15 amino acids. The CDR3 region has the DNA TGTGCCAGCAGCCAAACGGACAGATTCTACAATGAGCAGTTCTTC. Its translation is CASSQTDRFYNEQFF.

This clone was detected only a few times. V gene TRBV27 combines with J gene TRBJ1-1, with a possible D match to TRBD1 (6 bases). Per the germline V gene, CDR1 is MNHEY and CDR2 is SMNVEV (reference sequence). The CDR3 has 14 amino acids. The V and J ends lost 5 bases and 1 base respectively, with 11 bases between them. The CDR3 is CASSLGGGNTEAFF. The CDR3 DNA follows: TGTGCCAGCAGTCTGGGAGGGGGGAACACTGAAGCTTTCTTT.

This chain links TRBV10-3 with TRBJ1-6; 7 nucleotides agree with TRBD1. Unmatched junction bases numbered 6, after V lost 10 bases and J lost 6 bases. This CDR3 has 13 residues. CDR1 ENHRY and CDR2 SYGVKD come from the germline V gene. CDR3 bases: TGTGCCAGCCTCGGGACAGTTAATTCACCCCTCCACTTT. As protein: CASLGTVNSPLHF.

J is TRBJ1-5 and V is TRBV19; D is uncertain. Germline V gives CDR1 LNHDA, CDR2 SQIVND (reference sequence). The CDR3 extends over 13 amino acids. V was clipped by 3 bases and J by 0 bases, with 3 bases between them. CDR3 DNA sequence: TGTGCCAGTAGTATCTCTAGCAATCAGCCCCAGCATTTT. Its protein product is CASSISSNQPQHF.

This sequence joins TRBV12-3 or TRBV12-4 and TRBJ1-1; D remains unclear. The V end was cut by 3 bases, the J end by 6 bases, with 11 bases between. This CDR3 contains 13 residues. The CDR3 DNA follows: TGTGCCAGCAGTTTTGCGGCAAATTCTGAAGCTTTCTTT. It translates to CASSFAANSEAFF.

The chain recombines TRBV7-2 with TRBJ2-6, with a possible D match to TRBD1 (5 bases). This CDR3 region has 16 residues. V was cut by 2 bases and J by 0 bases, with 8 bases left in between. The V gene's germline CDR1 is SGHTA and CDR2 FQGNSA. CDR3 bases: TGTGCCAGCAGCTTAAAGGGGCTCTCTGGGGCCAACGTCCTGACTTTC. It is translated as CASSLKGLSGANVLTF.

The chain couples TRBV30 to TRBJ1-1; no reliable D call. The CDR3 is 13 residues long. V was shortened by 0 bases and J by 0 bases, with 5 bases between the two germline ends. Per germline, CDR1 GTSNPN and CDR2 SVGIG (reference sequence). As DNA, the CDR3 is TGTGCCTGGAGTGTGCGGCTGAACACTGAAGCTTTCTTT. Protein sequence: CAWSVRLNTEAFF.

The chain joins TRBV6-2 or TRBV6-3 to TRBJ2-6; TRBD1 is a possible D gene (6 bases). The CDR3 is 17 amino acids. Between the trimmed V and J ends, which lost 5 bases and 0 bases, there was a span of 14 bases. Per the germline V gene, CDR1 is MNHEY and CDR2 is SVGEGT. Here the CDR3 reads CASSTPTGLSGANVLTF. The CDR3 DNA is TGTGCCAGCAGTACGCCGACAGGACTCTCTGGGGCCAACGTCCTGACTTTC.

This rearrangement joins TRBV5-1 to TRBJ1-3; D gene ambiguous. The CDR3 sequence is 16 residues long. Germline V lookup: CDR1 SGHRS, CDR2 YFSETQ. V was shortened by 5 bases and J by 0 bases, with 15 bases between the two germline ends. The CDR3 here is CASSFDQVRSGNTIYF. Here the CDR3 DNA reads TGCGCCAGCAGTTTCGATCAGGTTCGCTCTGGAAACACCATATATTTT. Based on the CDR3 plus reference TRBV5-1 and TRBJ1-3, the full variable domain is KAGVTQTPRYLIKTRGQQVTLSCSPISGHRSVSWYQQTPGQGLQFLFEYFSETQRNKGNFPGRFSGRQFSNSRSEMNVSTLELGDSALYLCASSFDQVRSGNTIYFGEGSWLTVV.

The chain is built from TRBV6-5 and TRBJ1-4; TRBD1 might be the D (6 bases). This CDR3 spans 13 amino acids. Germline lookup yields CDR1 MNHEY and CDR2 SVGAGI. V dropped 5 bases and J dropped 5 bases, with 9 bases sitting between them. Written as DNA, the CDR3 is TGTGCCAGCAGTAGGACAGCCAATGAAAAACTGTTTTTT. Translation gives CASSRTANEKLFF.